The clone carrying this T cell receptor beta chain came up many times. Its antigen remains unknown. The sample is drawn from a study of shared clonotypes between healthy human individuals. CDR3 length: 16 amino acids. CDR1 and CDR2 (germline): MGHRA, YSYEKL. With 5 bases removed from V and 5 bases from J, the gap between germline ends came to 18 bases. Sorted-subset replicate PCRs used about 200 ng DNA, roughly 28,000 T cell genomes. Measured with immunoSEQ multiplex PCR; TCRdb has only the in-frame clones, and not every one. Of approximately 330,000 clones listed, around 67% are singletons. Only Caucasian adults living in Nashville, Tennessee made up the donor group. Study findings and constraints: Only blood was sampled, and tissue TCR repertoires likely differ from blood ones.

The sample taken for sequencing was memory CD4+ T cells sorted from blood. Subset here: CD45RA-negative fraction. This receptor was identified in a man aged 25-40 years in good health. This sequence joins TRBV4-1 and TRBJ2-2, with D unclear. The CDR3 sequence is CASSGIDLGFTGELFF. The CDR3 nucleotides are TGCGCCAGCAGCGGTATTGACCTCGGGTTTACCGGGGAGCTGTTTTTT.